At least ten counts were recorded for the clone carrying this T cell receptor beta chain. This sample was taken from a study of Graves' ophthalmopathy and Graves' hyperthyroidism. Amplifying from RNA transcripts, the study obtained TCR beta CDR3 regions. HTBI primers served in a first-round RT-PCR, which a second-round multiplex PCR followed. TCRdb passed the multiplex PCR reads through MiXCR, listing each CDR3 protein once. The data show some 350,000 distinct CDR3 sequences, about 15% seen once. CDR1 is LGHNT, CDR2 FRNRAP, per germline. The V end lost 0 bases, the J end lost 2 bases, and 14 bases lay between the germline ends. The CDR3 is made up of 16 amino acids.

The V call is TRBV12-5, the J call TRBJ2-7; no clear D. The sequence derives from an adult woman with stable Graves' hyperthyroidism. Sequenced sample: peripheral blood. The CDR3 region is CASGLVIQREAYEQYF. The CDR3 DNA reads as TGTGCTAGTGGTTTGGTAATACAGCGAGAGGCCTACGAGCAGTACTTC.